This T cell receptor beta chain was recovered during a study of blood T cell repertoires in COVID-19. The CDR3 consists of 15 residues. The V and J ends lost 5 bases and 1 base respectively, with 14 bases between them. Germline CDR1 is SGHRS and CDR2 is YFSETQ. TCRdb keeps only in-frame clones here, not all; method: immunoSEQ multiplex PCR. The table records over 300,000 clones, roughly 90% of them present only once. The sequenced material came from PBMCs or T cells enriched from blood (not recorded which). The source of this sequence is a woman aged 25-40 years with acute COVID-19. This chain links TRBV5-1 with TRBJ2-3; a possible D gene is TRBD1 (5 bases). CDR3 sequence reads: CASRNGVGRTDTQYF. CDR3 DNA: TGCGCCAGCAGGAATGGGGTGGGGCGCACAGATACGCAGTATTTT.